This TCR beta chain was sequenced for a study of PD-1 blockade in mismatch repair-deficient tumors. Across the study: All were previously treated, progressing patients with around 12 mismatch repair-deficient cancer types.

TCRdb's table, derived via immunoSEQ multiplex PCR, lists solely in-frame clones and lacks some. The sample lists some 120,000 clones, almost 90% occurring once. Germline V lookup: CDR1 SGDLS, CDR2 YYNGEE. V was clipped by 4 bases and J by 4 bases, with 9 bases between them. The CDR3 spans 12 residues. The source is an adult with mismatch repair-deficient cancer. This specimen was peripheral blood, taken roughly 67 weeks after starting pembrolizumab. This chain links TRBV9 with TRBJ2-7; TRBD2 might be the D (5 bases). The CDR3 coding sequence is TGTGCCAGCAGCTACCGGGGTTACGAGCAGTACTTC. It is translated as CASSYRGYEQYF.